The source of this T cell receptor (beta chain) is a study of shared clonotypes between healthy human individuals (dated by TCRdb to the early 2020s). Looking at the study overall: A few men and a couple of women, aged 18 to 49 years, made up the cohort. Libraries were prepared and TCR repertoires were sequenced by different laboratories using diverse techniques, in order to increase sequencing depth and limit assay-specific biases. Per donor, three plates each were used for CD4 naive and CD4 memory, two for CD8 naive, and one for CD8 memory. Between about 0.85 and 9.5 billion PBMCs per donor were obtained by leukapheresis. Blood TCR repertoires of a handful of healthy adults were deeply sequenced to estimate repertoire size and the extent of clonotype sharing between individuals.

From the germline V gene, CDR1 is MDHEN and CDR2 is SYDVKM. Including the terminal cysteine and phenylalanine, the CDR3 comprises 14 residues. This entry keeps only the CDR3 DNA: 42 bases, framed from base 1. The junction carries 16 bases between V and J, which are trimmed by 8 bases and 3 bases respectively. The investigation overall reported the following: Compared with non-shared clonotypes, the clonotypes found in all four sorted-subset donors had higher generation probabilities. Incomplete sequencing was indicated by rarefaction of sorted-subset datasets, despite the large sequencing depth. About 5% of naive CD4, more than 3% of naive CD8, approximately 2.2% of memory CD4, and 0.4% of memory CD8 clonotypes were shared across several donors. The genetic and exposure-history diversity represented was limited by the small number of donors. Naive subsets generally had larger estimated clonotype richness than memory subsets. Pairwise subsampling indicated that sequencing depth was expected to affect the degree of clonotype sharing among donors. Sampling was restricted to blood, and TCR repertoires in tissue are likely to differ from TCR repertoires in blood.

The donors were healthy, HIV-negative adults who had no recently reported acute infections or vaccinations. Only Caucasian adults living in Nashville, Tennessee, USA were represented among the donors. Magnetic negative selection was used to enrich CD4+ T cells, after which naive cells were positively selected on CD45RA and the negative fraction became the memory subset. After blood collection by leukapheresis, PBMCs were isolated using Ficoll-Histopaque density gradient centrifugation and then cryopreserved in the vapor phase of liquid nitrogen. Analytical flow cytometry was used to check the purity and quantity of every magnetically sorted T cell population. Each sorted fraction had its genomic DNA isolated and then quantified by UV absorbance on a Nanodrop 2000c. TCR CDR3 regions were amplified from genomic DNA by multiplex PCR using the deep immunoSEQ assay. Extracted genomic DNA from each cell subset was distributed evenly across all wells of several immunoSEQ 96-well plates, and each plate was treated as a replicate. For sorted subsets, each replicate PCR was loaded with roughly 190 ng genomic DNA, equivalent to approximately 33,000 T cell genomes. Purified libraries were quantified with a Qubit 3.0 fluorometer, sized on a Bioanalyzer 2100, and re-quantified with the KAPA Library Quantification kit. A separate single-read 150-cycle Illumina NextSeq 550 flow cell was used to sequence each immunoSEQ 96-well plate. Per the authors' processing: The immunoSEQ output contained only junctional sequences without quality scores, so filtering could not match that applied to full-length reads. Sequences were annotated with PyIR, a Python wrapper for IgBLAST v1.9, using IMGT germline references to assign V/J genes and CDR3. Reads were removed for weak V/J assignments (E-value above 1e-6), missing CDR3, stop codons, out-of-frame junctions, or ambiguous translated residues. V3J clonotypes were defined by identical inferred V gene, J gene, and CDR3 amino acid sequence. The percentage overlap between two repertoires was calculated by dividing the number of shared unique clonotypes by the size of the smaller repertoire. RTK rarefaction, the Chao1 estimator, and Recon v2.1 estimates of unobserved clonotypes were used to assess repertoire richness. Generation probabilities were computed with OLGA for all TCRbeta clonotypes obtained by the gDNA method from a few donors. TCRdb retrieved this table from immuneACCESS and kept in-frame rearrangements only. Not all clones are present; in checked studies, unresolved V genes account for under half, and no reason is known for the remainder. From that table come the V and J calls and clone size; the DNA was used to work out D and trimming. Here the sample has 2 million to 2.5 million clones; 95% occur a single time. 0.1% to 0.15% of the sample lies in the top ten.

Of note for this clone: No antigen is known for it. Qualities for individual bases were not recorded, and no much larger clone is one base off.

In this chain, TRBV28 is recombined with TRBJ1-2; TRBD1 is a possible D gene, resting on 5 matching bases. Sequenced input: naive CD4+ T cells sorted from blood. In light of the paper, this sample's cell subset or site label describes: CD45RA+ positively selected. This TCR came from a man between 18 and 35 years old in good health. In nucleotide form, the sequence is TGTGCCAGCGATGTCGGGGGACCCTACTATGGCTACACCTTC. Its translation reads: CASDVGGPYYGYTF.